This T cell receptor (beta chain) was retrieved from a study of control samples from healthy donors and cancer patients. This clone showed up just once. Sequencing used immunoSEQ multiplex PCR; TCRdb keeps in-frame clones, though not all of them. The sample lists about 110,000 clones; around 89% were seen once. Trimming took 1 base from V and 4 from J; bases not matched to a gene: 9. Germline CDR1 reads SGHDN; CDR2 reads FVKESK. The CDR3 contains 16 residues. Sequencing was carried out using blood. This sequence originates from a woman aged 50 to 60 in good health. The chain has TRBV14 and TRBJ2-5, with 7 positions matching TRBD1. CDR3 in DNA: TGTGCCAGCAGCCAAGGCGAGGGGGCTCTGGGAGAGACCCAGTACTTC. Its translation: CASSQGEGALGETQYF.